This T cell receptor (beta chain) was found in a study of cytomegalovirus exposure and HLA in healthy donors. CDR3 length equals 14 residues. Germline V gives CDR1 SNHLY, CDR2 FYNNEI. V trimming: 9 bases; J trimming: 2 bases; junction bases outside the gene matches: 7. PCR used 60 Vbeta primers and 13 Jbeta primers. The protocol was immunoSEQ multiplex PCR, while the TCRdb copy is restricted to in-frame clones and leaves out a portion. The data contain roughly 100,000 clones, around 75% of them seen just once; the ten biggest clones take up about 2.5%. Regarding this clone: Its antigen is as yet unknown.

Study-wide points: Some TCR beta chains (about 180 of them) were listed as cytomegalovirus-associated. When a later analysis was performed, an Asian-associated ancestry cluster reportedly had fewer N-insertions than the approximately 690-donor mean. The only immune exposure information that was available was CMV serostatus. Reported findings show TCR beta sequences accurately forecast HLA-A and HLA-B alleles in most subjects.

Specimen: PBMCs. This rearrangement joins TRBV2 to TRBJ2-1, with TRBD2 matching over 7 bases. The origin of this receptor is a female donor in good health and CMV-seronegative. The CDR3 loop reads CASRLASAYNEQFF. In DNA form, the CDR3 reads TGTGCCAGTCGACTAGCTTCTGCCTACAATGAGCAGTTCTTC.